The clone carrying this T cell receptor (beta chain) was recorded only once. Its antigen is unidentified. Time point denoted: persistent/refractory GD, antithyroid drugs over 5 years with positive TRAb. Construction of the TCR library relied on RNA isolated from PBMCs. The data were obtained in a study of regulatory T cells in long-lasting Graves disease. Study-level findings and limits: TRBV28, TRBJ1-2 and TRBJ2-5 emerged as the favored segments in persistent disease. Having only a small sample size may have limited accuracy. Clonotypes that were public and shared totalled 2,500 to 3,500 in persistent patients versus 850 to 1,000 in new patients.

For TCR beta, libraries came from iRepertoire HTBI primers and Arm-PCR of CDR3 regions. Original processing notes: Across the samples, identification revealed some 59 TRBV and 15 or so TRBJ segments. MiXCR, applied by TCRdb to the multiplex PCR reads, yields one record per CDR3 protein. The V and J calls reflect TCRdb's pipeline rather than the authors' work. The data show about 470,000 distinct CDR3 sequences, 20% to 25% seen once. V lost 0 bases and J lost 8; bases outside the gene matches: 14. Per germline, CDR1 MGHRA and CDR2 YSYEKL. CDR3 length equals 17 residues. The chain employs TRBV4-1 and TRBJ1-2, with TRBD1 identical over 8 bases. Sequencing used peripheral blood mononuclear cells (PBMCs), obtained when the disease was refractory, from a patient treated with antithyroid drugs. The sequence was obtained from a female donor with Graves disease. CDR3 in amino acids: CASSQEVRPGGSRGYTF. DNA for the CDR3: TGCGCCAGCAGCCAAGAAGTTAGGCCAGGGGGCTCTCGGGGCTACACCTTC.